This TCR beta chain was captured by sequencing in a study of shared clonotypes between healthy human individuals. The assay used deep level. Each subset's genomic DNA was shared equally among a number of immunoSEQ plates. Sequenced by immunoSEQ multiplex PCR; TCRdb stores in-frame clones only, minus some. The repertoire has approximately 600,000 clones, about 95% of them found once; the top ten carry over 0.095%. Germline V lookup: CDR1 SGHDT, CDR2 YYEEEE. The length of the CDR3 is 13 residues. CD8 cells regarded as naive lacked CD45RO, were positively chosen for CCR7, and omitted terminally differentiated effector memory CD45RA+ cells. Only one count was recorded for this clone.

The sequence derives from a young woman in good health. Sequenced sample: naive CD8+ T cells sorted from blood. The chain uses TRBV5-6 and TRBJ2-5; the D gene is possibly TRBD2 (5 bases). The J call may be incorrect, as the DNA end agrees better with TRBJ2-7. The CDR3 spells CASSLDLRDEQYF. CDR3 DNA: TGTGCCAGCAGCTTGGATTTGCGGGACGAGCAGTACTTC.